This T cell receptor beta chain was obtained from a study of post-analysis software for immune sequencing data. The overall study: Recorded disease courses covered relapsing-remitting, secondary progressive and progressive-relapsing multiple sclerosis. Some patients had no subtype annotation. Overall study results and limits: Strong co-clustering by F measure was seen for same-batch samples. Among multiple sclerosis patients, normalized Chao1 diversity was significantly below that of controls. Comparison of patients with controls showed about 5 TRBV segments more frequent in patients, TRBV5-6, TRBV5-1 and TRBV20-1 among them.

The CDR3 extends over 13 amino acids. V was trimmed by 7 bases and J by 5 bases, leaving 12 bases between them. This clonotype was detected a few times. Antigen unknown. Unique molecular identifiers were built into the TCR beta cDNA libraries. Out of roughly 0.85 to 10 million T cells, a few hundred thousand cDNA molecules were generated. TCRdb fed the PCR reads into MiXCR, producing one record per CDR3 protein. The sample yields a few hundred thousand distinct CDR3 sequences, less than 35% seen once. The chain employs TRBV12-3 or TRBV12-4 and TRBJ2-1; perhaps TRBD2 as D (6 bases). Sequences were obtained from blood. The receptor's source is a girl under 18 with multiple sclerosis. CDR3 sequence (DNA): TGTGCCAGCACCCTGACTAGTAACAATGAGCAGTTCTTC. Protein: CASTLTSNNEQFF.